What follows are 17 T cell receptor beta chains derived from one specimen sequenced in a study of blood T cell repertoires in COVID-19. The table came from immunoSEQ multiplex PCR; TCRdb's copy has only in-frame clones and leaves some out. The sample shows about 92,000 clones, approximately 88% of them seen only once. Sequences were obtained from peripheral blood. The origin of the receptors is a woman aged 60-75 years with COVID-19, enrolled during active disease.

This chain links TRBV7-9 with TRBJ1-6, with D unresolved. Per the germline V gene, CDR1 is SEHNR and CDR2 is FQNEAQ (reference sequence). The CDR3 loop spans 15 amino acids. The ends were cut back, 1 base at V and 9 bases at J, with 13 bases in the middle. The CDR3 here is CASSLVPLAGSPLHF. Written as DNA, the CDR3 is TGTGCCAGCAGCTTAGTCCCGCTGGCGGGTTCACCCCTCCACTTT. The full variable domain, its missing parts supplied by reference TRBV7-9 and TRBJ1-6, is DTGVSQNPRHKITKRGQNVTFRCDPISEHNRLYWYRQTLGQGPEFLTYFQNEAQLEKSRLLSDRFSAERPKGSFSTLEIQRTEQGDSAMYLCASSLVPLAGSPLHFGNGTRLTVT.

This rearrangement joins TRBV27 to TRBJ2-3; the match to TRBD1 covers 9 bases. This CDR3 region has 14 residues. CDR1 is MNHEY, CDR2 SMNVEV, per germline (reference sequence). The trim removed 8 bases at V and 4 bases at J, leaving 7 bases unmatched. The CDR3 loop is CASGNRGLADTQYF. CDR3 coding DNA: TGTGCCAGCGGAAACAGGGGGCTTGCAGATACGCAGTATTTT.

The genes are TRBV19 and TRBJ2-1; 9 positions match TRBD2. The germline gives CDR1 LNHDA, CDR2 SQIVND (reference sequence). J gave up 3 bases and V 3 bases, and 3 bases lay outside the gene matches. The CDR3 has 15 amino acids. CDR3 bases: TGTGCCAGTAGTATTAGCGGGGGAATCTACAATGAGCAGTTCTTC. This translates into CASSISGGIYNEQFF.

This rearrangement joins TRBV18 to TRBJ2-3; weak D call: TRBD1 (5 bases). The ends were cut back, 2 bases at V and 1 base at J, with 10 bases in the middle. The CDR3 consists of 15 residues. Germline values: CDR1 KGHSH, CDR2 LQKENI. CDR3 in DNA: TGTGCCAGCTCACCAGAAACAGGCCGCACAGATACGCAGTATTTT. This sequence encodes CASSPETGRTDTQYF.

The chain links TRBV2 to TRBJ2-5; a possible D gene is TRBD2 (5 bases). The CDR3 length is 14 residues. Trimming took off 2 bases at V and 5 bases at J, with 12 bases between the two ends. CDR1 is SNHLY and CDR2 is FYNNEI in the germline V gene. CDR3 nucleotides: TGTGCCAGCAGTGAACTCGCGGGCTGGGAGACCCAGTACTTC. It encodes CASSELAGWETQYF.

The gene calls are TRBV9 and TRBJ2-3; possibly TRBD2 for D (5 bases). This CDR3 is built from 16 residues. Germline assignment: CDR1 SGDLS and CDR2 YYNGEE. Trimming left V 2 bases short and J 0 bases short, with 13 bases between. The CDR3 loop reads CASSVRRITSTDTQYF. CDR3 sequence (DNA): TGTGCCAGCAGCGTCAGGAGGATTACTAGCACAGATACGCAGTATTTT.

The CDR3 DNA reads as TGTGCCAGCAGCCACCCTCTAAACTATGGCTACACCTTC. Protein product: CASSHPLNYGYTF. The chain joins TRBV3-1 (or the pseudogene TRBV3-2) to TRBJ1-2; D remains ambiguous. The CDR3 spans 13 residues. V lost 3 bases, J lost 2 bases, and 7 bases lay in between. CDR1 and CDR2 (germline): LGHDT, YNNKEL (reference sequence).

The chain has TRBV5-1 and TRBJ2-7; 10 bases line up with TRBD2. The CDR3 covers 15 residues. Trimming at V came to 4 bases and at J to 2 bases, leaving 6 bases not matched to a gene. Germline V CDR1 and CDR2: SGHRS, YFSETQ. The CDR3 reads CASSRTSGAPYEQYF. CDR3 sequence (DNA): TGCGCCAGCAGCCGTACTAGCGGGGCCCCCTACGAGCAGTACTTC.

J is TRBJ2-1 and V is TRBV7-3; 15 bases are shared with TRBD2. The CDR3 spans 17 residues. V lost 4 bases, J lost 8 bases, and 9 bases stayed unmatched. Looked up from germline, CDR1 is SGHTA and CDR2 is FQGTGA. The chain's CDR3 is CASSSRTSGGAIDEQFF. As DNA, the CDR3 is TGTGCCAGCAGCTCAAGGACTAGCGGGGGGGCTATCGATGAGCAGTTCTTC.

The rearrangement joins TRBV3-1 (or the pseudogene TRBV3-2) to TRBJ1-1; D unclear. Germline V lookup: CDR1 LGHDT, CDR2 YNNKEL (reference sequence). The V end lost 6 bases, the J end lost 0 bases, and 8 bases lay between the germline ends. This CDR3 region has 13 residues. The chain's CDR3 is CASRAEMNTEAFF. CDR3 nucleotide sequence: TGTGCCAGCAGGGCAGAAATGAACACTGAAGCTTTCTTT.

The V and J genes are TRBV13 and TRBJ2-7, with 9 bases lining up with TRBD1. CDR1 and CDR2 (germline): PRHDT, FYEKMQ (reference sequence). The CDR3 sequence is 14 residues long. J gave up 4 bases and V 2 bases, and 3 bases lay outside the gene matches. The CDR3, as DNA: TGTGCCAGCAGCTTAAGGACAGGGGCGTACGAGCAGTACTTC. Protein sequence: CASSLRTGAYEQYF.

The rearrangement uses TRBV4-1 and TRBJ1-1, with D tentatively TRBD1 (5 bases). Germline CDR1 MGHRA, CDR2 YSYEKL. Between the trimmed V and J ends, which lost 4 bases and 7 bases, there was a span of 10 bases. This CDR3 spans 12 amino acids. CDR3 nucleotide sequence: TGCGCCAGCAGCCGTTTGGGGGGTGAAGCTTTCTTT. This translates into CASSRLGGEAFF.

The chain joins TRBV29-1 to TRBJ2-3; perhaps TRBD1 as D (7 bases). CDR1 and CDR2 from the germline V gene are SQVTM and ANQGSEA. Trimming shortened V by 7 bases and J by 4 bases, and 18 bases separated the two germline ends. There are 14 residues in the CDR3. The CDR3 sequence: CSARDWTGPDTQYF. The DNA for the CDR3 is TGCAGCGCAAGGGACTGGACAGGTCCAGATACGCAGTATTTT.

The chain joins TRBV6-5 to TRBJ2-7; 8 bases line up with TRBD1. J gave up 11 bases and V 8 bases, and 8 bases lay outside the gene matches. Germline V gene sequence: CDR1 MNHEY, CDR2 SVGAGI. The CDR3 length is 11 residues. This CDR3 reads CASGQGLSKYF. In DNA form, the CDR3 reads TGTGCCAGCGGACAGGGTCTATCGAAGTACTTC.

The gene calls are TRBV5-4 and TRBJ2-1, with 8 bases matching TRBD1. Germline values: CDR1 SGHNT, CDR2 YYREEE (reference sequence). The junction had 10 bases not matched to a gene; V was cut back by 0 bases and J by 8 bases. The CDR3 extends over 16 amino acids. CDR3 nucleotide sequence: TGTGCCAGCAGCTTGGCCCGTGGGCAGGGGGCGCATGAGCAGTTCTTC. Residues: CASSLARGQGAHEQFF.

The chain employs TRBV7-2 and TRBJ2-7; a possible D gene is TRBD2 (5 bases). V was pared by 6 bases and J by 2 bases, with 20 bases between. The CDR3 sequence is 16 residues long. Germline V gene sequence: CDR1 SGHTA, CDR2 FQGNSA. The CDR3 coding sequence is TGTGCCAGCAGAACATCAAGCGGACTTGGGGCCTACGAGCAGTACTTC. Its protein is CASRTSSGLGAYEQYF.

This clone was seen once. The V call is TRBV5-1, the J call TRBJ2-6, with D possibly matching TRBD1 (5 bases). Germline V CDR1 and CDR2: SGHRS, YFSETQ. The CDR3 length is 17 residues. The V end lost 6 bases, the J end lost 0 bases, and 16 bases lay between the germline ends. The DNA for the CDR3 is TGCGCCAGCAAACTATTCCCGGACATCTCTGGGGCCAACGTCCTGACTTTC. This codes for CASKLFPDISGANVLTF.